This is a list of T cell receptor beta chains from one sample in a study of technical replicates of blood from a handful of donors. Here immunoSEQ multiplex PCR was the method, and the copy in TCRdb shows in-frame clones only, minus some. The table has about 97,000 clones, just over 95% seen once; the top ten hold approximately 0.2%. Sequenced: T cells isolated from PBMCs. These receptors were collected from a human donor in good health. Each CDR3 is given with its conserved first and last residue. A D gene is named only where the DNA matches it firmly. Expanded clones are given a class, and other clones once, few, many or no size at all.

TRBJ2-2,.,.,TRBV10-3,CAISALLPTGPANTGELFF,TGTGCCATCAGTGCACTCCTCCCGACAGGCCCCGCGAACACCGGGGAGCTGTTTTTT
TRBJ1-2,.,.,TRBV6-4,CAARDTLRGYGYTF,TGTGCCGCACGGGATACCTTGCGGGGCTATGGCTACACCTTC
TRBJ2-7,.,.,TRBV6-1,CASSGTLRGLSYEQYF,TGTGCCAGCAGTGGAACCCTCAGGGGATTGTCCTACGAGCAGTACTTC
TRBJ2-1,.,TRBD2,TRBV5-1,CASSSLAGGPLEQFF,TGCGCCAGCAGCTCCCTAGCGGGGGGGCCGCTTGAGCAGTTCTTC
TRBJ2-2,.,.,TRBV6-5,CASSYNRERTGELFF,TGTGCCAGCAGTTATAACAGAGAACGCACCGGGGAGCTGTTTTTT
TRBJ1-1,.,.,TRBV5-4,CASSIGGVEAFF,TGTGCCAGCAGCATAGGGGGGGTTGAAGCTTTCTTT
TRBJ1-2,once,.,TRBV7-2,CASSSDPEPGGYGYTF,TGTGCCAGCAGCTCCGATCCGGAGCCGGGGGGGTATGGCTACACCTTC
TRBJ2-6,.,TRBD1,TRBV5-1,CASSLGQGAGANVLTF,TGCGCCAGCAGCTTGGGACAGGGTGCCGGGGCCAACGTCCTGACTTTC
TRBJ1-1,.,TRBD1,TRBV5-1,CASSLRQGHGNTEAFF,TGCGCCAGCAGCTTAAGACAGGGCCACGGGAACACTGAAGCTTTCTTT
TRBJ1-2,.,.,TRBV9,CASSVNDILYGYTF,TGTGCCAGCAGCGTAAACGACATACTCTATGGCTACACCTTC
TRBJ2-3,.,TRBD1,TRBV14,CASSQVNRGNSTDTQYF,TGTGCCAGCAGCCAAGTCAACAGGGGAAATAGCACAGATACGCAGTATTTT
TRBJ2-1,.,TRBD2,TRBV4-1,CASSRLAGGQSSYNEQFF,TGCGCCAGCAGCCGACTAGCGGGAGGCCAGAGCTCCTACAATGAGCAGTTCTTC
TRBJ2-5,once,.,TRBV4-1,CASSQVAPGEETQYF,TGCGCCAGCAGCCAAGTAGCGCCCGGGGAAGAGACCCAGTACTTC
TRBJ2-5,.,.,TRBV6-1,CASSDPPRGKETQYF,TGTGCCAGCAGTGACCCCCCCAGGGGTAAAGAGACCCAGTACTTC
TRBJ1-5,few,.,TRBV11-2,CASSLDRQQPQHF,TGTGCCAGCAGCTTAGATCGACAGCAGCCCCAGCATTTT
TRBJ2-1,.,TRBD2,TRBV19,CATTEGTSGINEQFF,TGTGCCACAACCGAAGGGACTAGCGGGATTAATGAGCAGTTCTTC
TRBJ2-2,.,.,TRBV6-5,CASNRGNTGELFF,TGTGCCAGCAATAGAGGGAACACCGGGGAGCTGTTTTTT
TRBJ2-5,.,TRBD1,TRBV27,CASSLRQGETQYF,TGTGCCAGCAGTTTAAGACAGGGAGAGACCCAGTACTTC
TRBJ1-1,.,TRBD1,TRBV5-1,CASSLAGTGFMNTEAFF,TGCGCCAGCAGCTTGGCCGGGACAGGATTTATGAACACTGAAGCTTTCTTT
TRBJ1-6,.,TRBD1,TRBV28,CASSKTGNVGDSPLHF,TGTGCCAGCAGTAAGACAGGGAATGTAGGCGATTCACCCCTCCACTTT
TRBJ2-7,.,TRBD2,TRBV4-2,CASSQEPGLAGTIAYEQYF,TGTGCCAGCAGCCAGGAACCGGGACTAGCGGGTACGATCGCCTACGAGCAGTACTTC
TRBJ2-6,.,.,TRBV4-1,CASARGGITGANVLTF,TGCGCCAGCGCAAGGGGTGGCATAACTGGGGCCAACGTCCTGACTTTC
TRBJ2-7,.,.,TRBV27,CASSPPPDTPSYEQYF,TGTGCCAGCAGTCCCCCCCCGGACACTCCGAGCTACGAGCAGTACTTC
TRBJ2-1,.,TRBD2,TRBV11-2,CASSLDRMWREAYNEQFF,TGTGCCAGCAGCTTAGATCGAATGTGGCGGGAGGCCTACAATGAGCAGTTCTTC
TRBJ1-2,.,.,TRBV5-5,CASSLWLYGYTF,TGTGCCAGCAGCTTGTGGCTCTATGGCTACACCTTC
TRBJ2-7,.,TRBD2,TRBV19,CASRMTSGPYEQYF,TGTGCCAGTAGAATGACTAGCGGTCCCTACGAGCAGTACTTC
TRBJ1-1,.,.,TRBV11-2,CASSLAGGGTEAFF,TGTGCCAGCAGCTTAGCTGGGGGAGGCACTGAAGCTTTCTTT
TRBJ1-1,.,TRBD1,TRBV5-1,CASSFGPRMYRDSHTEAFF,TGCGCCAGCAGCTTTGGGCCGCGTATGTACCGGGACAGCCACACTGAAGCTTTCTTT
TRBJ1-5,.,.,TRBV28,CASRNSGDQPQHF,TGTGCCAGCAGGAACAGTGGCGATCAGCCCCAGCATTTT
TRBJ2-1,.,TRBD2,TRBV11-2,CASSLASGGHNEQFF,TGTGCCAGCAGCTTAGCTAGCGGGGGTCACAATGAGCAGTTCTTC
TRBJ1-3,.,.,TRBV9,CASSVGQDLIFSGNTIYF,TGTGCCAGCAGCGTAGGACAGGATCTGATTTTCTCTGGAAACACCATATATTTT
TRBJ1-2,.,TRBD1,TRBV2,CASQGETNYGYTF,TGTGCCAGCCAGGGGGAGACGAACTATGGCTACACCTTC
TRBJ2-3,.,TRBD2,TRBV7-6,CASSSVSYGGGAADTQYF,TGTGCCAGCAGCTCCGTCTCCTACGGCGGGGGGGCAGCAGATACGCAGTATTTT
TRBJ2-3,.,TRBD2,TRBV6-1,CASSGGLVVGDTQYF,TGTGCCAGCAGTGGCGGACTAGTCGTCGGAGATACGCAGTATTTT
TRBJ1-2,.,TRBD1,TRBV6-5,CASSPWTGGASSYTF,TGTGCCAGCAGTCCATGGACAGGGGGCGCTTCAAGCTACACCTTC
TRBJ1-1,.,.,TRBV2,CASRYDREAFF,TGTGCCAGCAGGTATGACAGGGAAGCTTTCTTT
TRBJ1-3,.,TRBD1,TRBV9,CASSVRDRDLGNTIYF,TGTGCCAGCAGCGTTAGGGACAGGGACCTGGGAAACACCATATATTTT
TRBJ2-1,.,TRBD2,TRBV4-1,CASSQASGGAGEQFF,TGCGCCAGCAGCCAAGCTAGCGGGGGGGCCGGTGAGCAGTTCTTC
TRBJ2-7,.,TRBD2,TRBV5-1,CASSLTSGAYEQYF,TGCGCCAGCAGCTTAACTAGCGGGGCCTACGAGCAGTACTTC
TRBJ1-2,.,.,TRBV6-5,CASSQDSFYGYTF,TGTGCCAGCAGCCAGGACAGTTTCTATGGCTACACCTTC
TRBJ2-2,.,TRBD2,TRBV7-9,CASSPGLAGGRAGELFF,TGTGCCAGCAGCCCTGGACTAGCGGGAGGCAGGGCCGGGGAGCTGTTTTTT
TRBJ1-1,few,TRBD1,TRBV5-1,CASSFRTGMNTEAFF,TGCGCCAGCAGCTTCCGGACAGGGATGAACACTGAAGCTTTCTTT
TRBJ2-1,.,TRBD2,TRBV4-1,CASSQSPSGGARARRGNEQFF,TGCGCCAGCAGCCAATCCCCTAGCGGGGGGGCCCGGGCACGACGGGGCAATGAGCAGTTCTTC
TRBJ1-2,.,TRBD1,TRBV6-1,CASSEGTGAKISYGYTF,TGTGCCAGCAGTGAGGGGACAGGGGCGAAAATTAGCTATGGCTACACCTTC
TRBJ1-3,.,TRBD1,TRBV5-6,CASQHRGPGNTIYF,TGTGCCAGCCAGCACAGGGGGCCTGGAAACACCATATATTTT
TRBJ2-6,.,TRBD1,TRBV4-1,CASSQDGAGGVLSAGANVLTF,TGCGCCAGCAGCCAAGATGGGGCAGGGGGAGTACTTAGCGCTGGGGCCAACGTCCTGACTTTC
TRBJ2-3,.,.,TRBV4-1,CASSQTGSYQDTQYF,TGCGCCAGCAGCCAGACTGGCTCTTATCAAGATACGCAGTATTTT
TRBJ1-2,once,.,TRBV14,CASSHWTTGYGYTF,TGTGCCAGCAGCCATTGGACCACGGGGTATGGCTACACCTTC
TRBJ1-1,.,TRBD1,TRBV5-1,CASSLEGGIEAFF,TGCGCCAGCAGCTTGGAAGGGGGCATTGAAGCTTTCTTT
TRBJ2-2,once,.,TRBV28,CASSPRGGELFF,TGTGCCAGCAGCCCGCGAGGCGGGGAGCTGTTTTTT
TRBJ2-1,.,.,TRBV9,CASSEQGNEQFF,TGTGCCAGCAGCGAGCAGGGTAATGAGCAGTTCTTC
TRBJ1-5,.,.,TRBV6-6,CASSYIPTGNQPQHF,TGTGCCAGCAGTTATATCCCCACGGGGAATCAGCCCCAGCATTTT
TRBJ2-3,.,.,TRBV7-2,CASSLGRSTDTQYF,TGTGCCAGCAGTCTAGGTCGGAGCACAGATACGCAGTATTTT
TRBJ2-3,.,.,TRBV5-4,CASSLARSGVDTQYF,TGTGCCAGCAGCTTGGCCAGGTCGGGGGTGGATACGCAGTATTTT
TRBJ1-1,.,.,TRBV28,CASSWTVAEAFF,TGTGCCAGCAGTTGGACAGTAGCTGAAGCTTTCTTT
TRBJ2-1,.,TRBD2,TRBV5-1,CASSLDPPSGANEQFF,TGCGCCAGCAGCTTGGACCCCCCTAGCGGGGCCAATGAGCAGTTCTTC